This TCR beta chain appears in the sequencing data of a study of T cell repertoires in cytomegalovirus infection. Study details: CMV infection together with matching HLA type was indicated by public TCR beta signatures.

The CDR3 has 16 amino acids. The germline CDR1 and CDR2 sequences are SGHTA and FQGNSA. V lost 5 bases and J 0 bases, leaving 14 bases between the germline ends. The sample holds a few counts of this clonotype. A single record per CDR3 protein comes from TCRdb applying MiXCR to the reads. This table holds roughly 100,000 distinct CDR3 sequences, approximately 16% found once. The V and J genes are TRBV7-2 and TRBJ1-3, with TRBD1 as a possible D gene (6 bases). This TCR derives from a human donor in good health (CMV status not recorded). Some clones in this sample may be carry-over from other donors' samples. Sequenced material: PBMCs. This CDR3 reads CASSPGGWVSGNTIYF. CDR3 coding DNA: TGTGCCAGCAGCCCCGGGGGCTGGGTCTCTGGAAACACCATATATTTT. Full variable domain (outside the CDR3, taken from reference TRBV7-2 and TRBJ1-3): GAGVSQSPSNKVTEKGKDVELRCDPISGHTALYWYRQSLGQGLEFLIYFQGNSAPDKSGLPSDRFSAERTGGSVSTLTIQRTQQEDSAVYLCASSPGGWVSGNTIYFGEGSWLTVV.